This entry is about one TCR beta chain. TCRdb reprocessed the 5' RACE reads, with one entry per CDR3 protein and no DNA. Its listing shows 300,000 to 450,000 distinct CDR3 sequences. The CDR3 is 13 amino acids. Germline loops: CDR1 GTSNPN, CDR2 SVGIG (reference sequence). The sample belongs to a study of T cells expressing NK-cell markers. The chain employs TRBV30 and TRBJ1-2. This sequence was found in a man aged 18-70 years in good health. Sequenced material: blood T cells: a sorted CD56 or NKG2C T cell subset, CD4+ or CD8+ T cells, or bulk PBMC T cells (not recorded which). CDR3 amino acids: CAWTVATGGGYTF.